This paragraph reports one T cell receptor (beta chain). As yet, its antigen is unknown. V trimming: 2 bases; J trimming: 0 bases; junction bases outside the gene matches: 14. Germline V gene lookup returns CDR1 WNHNN and CDR2 SYGVQD (reference sequence). This CDR3 is built from 20 residues. The data derive from a study of regulatory T cells in long-lasting Graves disease. HTBI primers from iRepertoire and Arm-PCR of CDR3 regions yielded the TCR beta libraries. A single record per CDR3 protein comes from TCRdb applying MiXCR to the multiplex PCR reads. The data hold about 620,000 distinct CDR3 sequences, with roughly 15% observed a single time. Noted time point: newly diagnosed GD, antithyroid drugs for less than 3 months. TCR sequences were obtained from RNA taken from PBMCs. American Thyroid Association guidelines defined how Graves' disease was diagnosed. Study outcomes and limitations: The sample size was small, and this may have reduced accuracy.

The same data also contributed to another study, on T cells in Graves' hyperthyroidism and ophthalmopathy.

The clonotype was recovered from a woman aged 25 to 39 with Graves disease. The chain combines TRBV10-1 with TRBJ1-5, with TRBD1 matching 9 bases. Sequenced here: peripheral blood mononuclear cells (PBMCs), sampled at new diagnosis, from a patient treated with antithyroid drugs. The CDR3 DNA reads TGCGCCAGCAGTGAGCTCATCCGGGACAGGGTCCGGTATAGCAATCAGCCCCAGCATTTT. Amino acid sequence: CASSELIRDRVRYSNQPQHF.